The 17 T cell receptor beta chains below all came from one sample that was sequenced in a study of Ad26.COV2.S vaccination and SARS-CoV-2 variants (dated by TCRdb to the early 2020s). This sample's time point label indicates: individuals recovered from natural SARS-CoV-2 infection. The library came from the immunoSEQ multiplex PCR assay. Not all clones reach the TCRdb copy of this immuneACCESS table, which keeps in-frame sequences only. Checked studies attribute under half of the gap to unresolved V genes and leave the rest unexplained. The sample table records more than 85,000 clones; around three quarters of these occur just once. 17% of the sample lies in the top ten. Sequencing was performed on peripheral blood, taken after recovery from COVID-19. The receptors were gathered from a human donor who had recovered from COVID-19.

The rearrangement uses TRBV7-2 and TRBJ1-1; no firm D call. The V end lost 3 bases, the J end lost 0 bases, and 5 bases lay between the germline ends. The CDR3 covers 13 residues. Germline CDR1 is SGHTA and CDR2 is FQGNSA. CDR3 loop: CASSLGMNTEAFF. CDR3 bases: TGTGCCAGCAGCTTGGGCATGAACACTGAAGCTTTCTTT.

This chain links TRBV24-1 with TRBJ2-1; 9 bases match TRBD1. Germline V gives CDR1 KGHDR, CDR2 SFDVKD. This CDR3 comprises 13 residues. V dropped 7 bases and J dropped 9; count of bases not matched to a gene: 6. Written as DNA, the CDR3 is TGTGCCACCAGCGGGACAGGGAGGAGTGAGCAGTTCTTC. Protein product: CATSGTGRSEQFF.

The V gene is TRBV10-1, the J gene TRBJ1-1, with TRBD1 matching over 8 bases. CDR1 and CDR2 from the germline V gene are WNHNN and SYGVQD (reference sequence). The V and J ends lost 6 bases and 4 bases, in that order; junction bases with no gene match: 7. The CDR3 has 14 amino acids. The CDR3 coding sequence is TGCGCCAGCAGCCGGGACAGGATGGGCACTGAAGCTTTCTTT. Its protein product is CASSRDRMGTEAFF.

V and J are TRBV20-1 and TRBJ2-7; D is unresolved. This CDR3 is built from 12 residues. Trimming removed 3 bases at V and 0 bases at J, with 6 bases between. The germline CDR1 and CDR2 sequences are DFQATT and SNEGSKA (reference sequence). The CDR3 DNA sequence: TGCAGTGCTAGTTGGAGCTCCTACGAGCAGTACTTC. It codes for CSASWSSYEQYF.

V and J are TRBV6-6 and TRBJ2-3, with 9 bases identical to TRBD2. The germline gives CDR1 MNHNY, CDR2 SVGAGI (reference sequence). V dropped 4 bases and J dropped 1; count of bases not matched to a gene: 6. This CDR3 has 16 residues. CDR3 region: CASSSGGGAGTDTQYF. The CDR3, as DNA: TGTGCCAGCAGTTCCGGCGGGGGGGCAGGCACAGATACGCAGTATTTT.

The rearrangement uses TRBV25-1 and TRBJ1-2; tentative D call: TRBD1 (6 bases). Germline assignment: CDR1 MGHDK and CDR2 SYGVNS. This CDR3 has 13 amino acids. The V end was cut by 7 bases, the J end by 5 bases, with 14 bases between. CDR3 sequence: CASKGENAYGYTF. The DNA of the CDR3 is TGTGCCAGCAAGGGGGAAAATGCTTATGGCTACACCTTC.

This rearrangement joins TRBV6-6 to TRBJ2-3, with a possible D match to TRBD2 (6 bases). Trimming took 0 bases from V and 0 from J, leaving 7 bases between them. Germline values: CDR1 MNHNY, CDR2 SVGAGI (reference sequence). The CDR3 covers 15 residues. The CDR3 spells CASSYSGGSTDTQYF. The DNA for the CDR3 is TGTGCCAGCAGTTACTCCGGGGGTAGCACAGATACGCAGTATTTT.

The chain carries TRBV19 and TRBJ2-6; D remains unclear. V was clipped by 7 bases and J by 2 bases, with 15 bases between them. CDR3 length equals 16 residues. The germline V gene encodes CDR1 LNHDA and CDR2 SQIVND (reference sequence). DNA of the CDR3: TGTGCCAGTACCTATCGACGAGAACCTGGGGCCAACGTCCTGACTTTC. As protein: CASTYRREPGANVLTF.

This sequence joins TRBV6-4 and TRBJ2-1, with TRBD2 identical over 10 bases. After removal of 2 bases from V and 5 bases from J, the junction contained 12 bases not matched to a gene. Germline CDR1 reads MRHNA; CDR2 reads SNTAGT. This CDR3 region has 18 residues. The CDR3: CASSDPFFLAGADNEQFF. DNA for the CDR3: TGTGCCAGCAGTGACCCTTTCTTTCTAGCGGGGGCCGACAATGAGCAGTTCTTC.

The chain couples TRBV19 to TRBJ2-2, with D uncertain. The germline V gene encodes CDR1 LNHDA and CDR2 SQIVND (reference sequence). V was cut by 3 bases and J by 5 bases, with 10 bases left in between. The CDR3 spans 14 residues. CDR3 coding DNA: TGTGCCAGTAGTATTAACAGCCTTACCGGGGAGCTGTTTTTT. This sequence encodes CASSINSLTGELFF.

The chain recombines TRBV7-9 with TRBJ2-1; either TRBD1 or TRBD2 may fit D (5 bases each). CDR1 SEHNR and CDR2 FQNEAQ come from the germline V gene (reference sequence). The ends were cut back, 3 bases at V and 14 bases at J, with 14 bases in the middle. This CDR3 has 12 amino acids. CDR3 coding DNA: TGTGCCAGCAGCTTGGCCCTGGGGGAAAAGTTCTTC. Protein sequence: CASSLALGEKFF.

This clone occurred once. The chain joins TRBV6-5 to TRBJ2-2; a possible D gene is TRBD2 (5 bases). The CDR3 totals 14 residues. Trimming cost V 8 bases and J 3 bases, with 13 bases left between them. Germline V CDR1 and CDR2: MNHEY, SVGAGI. This chain's CDR3 is CASPWHGDTGELFF. CDR3 nucleotide sequence: TGTGCCAGCCCTTGGCACGGGGACACCGGGGAGCTGTTTTTT.

The genes are TRBV5-1 and TRBJ1-2, with a tentative D call TRBD1 (5 bases). The CDR3 runs 12 residues. The germline V gene encodes CDR1 SGHRS and CDR2 YFSETQ. Trimming took off 0 bases at V and 7 bases at J, with 7 bases between the two ends. CDR3 protein: CASSLGGSGYTF. CDR3 coding DNA: TGCGCCAGCAGCTTGGGGGGCTCTGGCTACACCTTC. Together with reference TRBV5-1 and TRBJ1-2, the CDR3 gives the full variable domain: KAGVTQTPRYLIKTRGQQVTLSCSPISGHRSVSWYQQTPGQGLQFLFEYFSETQRNKGNFPGRFSGRQFSNSRSEMNVSTLELGDSALYLCASSLGGSGYTFGSGTRLTVV.

V gene TRBV9 combines with J gene TRBJ2-3, with D tentatively TRBD2 (6 bases). Germline CDR1 is SGDLS and CDR2 is YYNGEE. The CDR3 loop spans 17 amino acids. With 6 bases removed from V and 0 bases from J, the gap between germline ends came to 20 bases. The CDR3 is CASNARGGSPSTDTQYF. The CDR3 DNA sequence: TGTGCCAGCAACGCCCGGGGAGGATCTCCTAGCACAGATACGCAGTATTTT.

This clone was detected many times. The same CDR3 is also encoded by other DNA sequences in this sample. The chain has TRBV6-6 and TRBJ2-7; D call uncertain. The germline V gene has CDR1 MNHNY and CDR2 SVGAGI (reference sequence). CDR3 length: 13 amino acids. With 0 bases removed from V and 4 bases from J, the gap between germline ends came to 7 bases. DNA of the CDR3: TGTGCCAGCAGTTACTCAAAGAGATACGAGCAGTACTTC. This sequence encodes CASSYSKRYEQYF.

V usage is TRBV7-5 and J usage is TRBJ1-2; the D segment call TRBD1 is taken from the table without a DNA check. TRBV7-5 is an annotated pseudogene. The CDR3 has 14 amino acids. The chain's CDR3 is CVRTVTGGVYGYTF. CDR3 DNA sequence: TGTGTCAGAACCGTGACAGGGGGAGTCTATGGCTACACCTTC.

The V and J genes are TRBV7-2 and TRBJ2-7; 9 bases map to TRBD2. Germline assignment: CDR1 SGHTA and CDR2 FQGNSA. The junction had 8 bases not matched to a gene; V was cut back by 5 bases and J by 0 bases. CDR3 length: 16 amino acids. CDR3 region: CASSPDSGGNSYEQYF. Written as DNA, the CDR3 is TGTGCCAGCAGCCCCGATAGCGGGGGAAACTCCTACGAGCAGTACTTC.